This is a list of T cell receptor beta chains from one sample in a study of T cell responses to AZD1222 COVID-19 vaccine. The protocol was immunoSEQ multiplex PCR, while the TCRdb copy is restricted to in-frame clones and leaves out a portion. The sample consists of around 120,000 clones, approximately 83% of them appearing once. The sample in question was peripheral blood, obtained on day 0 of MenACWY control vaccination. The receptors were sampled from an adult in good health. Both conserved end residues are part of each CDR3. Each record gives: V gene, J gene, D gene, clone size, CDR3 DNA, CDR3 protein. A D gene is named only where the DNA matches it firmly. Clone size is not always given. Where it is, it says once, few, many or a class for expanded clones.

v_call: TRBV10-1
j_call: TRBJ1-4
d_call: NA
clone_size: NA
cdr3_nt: TGCGCCAGCAGTGGGCACAGGCTCCGGGTTGGTGAAAAACTGTTTTTT
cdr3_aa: CASSGHRLRVGEKLFF

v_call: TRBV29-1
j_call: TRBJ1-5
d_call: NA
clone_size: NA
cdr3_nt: TGCAGCGTCCTAAGTGGGGGTAATCAGCCCCAGCATTTT
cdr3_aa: CSVLSGGNQPQHF

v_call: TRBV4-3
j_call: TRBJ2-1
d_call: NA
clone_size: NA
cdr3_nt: TGCGCCAGCAGCCAATACGCATCCAATGAGCAGTTCTTC
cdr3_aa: CASSQYASNEQFF

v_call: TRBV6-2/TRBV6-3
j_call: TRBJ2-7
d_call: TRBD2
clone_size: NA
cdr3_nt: TGTGCCAGCAGTTATCCCAGGACTAGCGGGGGCCAGCGCGAGCAGTACTTC
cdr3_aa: CASSYPRTSGGQREQYF

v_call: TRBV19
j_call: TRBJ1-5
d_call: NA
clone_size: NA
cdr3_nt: TGTGCCAGCACTTCGGGGGGCTACGGCAATCAGCCCCAGCATTTT
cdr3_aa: CASTSGGYGNQPQHF

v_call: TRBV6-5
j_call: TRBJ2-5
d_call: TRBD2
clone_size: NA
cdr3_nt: TGTGCCAGCAGTTATTCGGGACTAGCGGGAGAGACCCAGTACTTC
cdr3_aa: CASSYSGLAGETQYF

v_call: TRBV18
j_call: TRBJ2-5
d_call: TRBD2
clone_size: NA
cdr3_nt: TGTGCCAGCTCATCCTCACTAGCGGGGGGGCAAGAGACCCAGTACTTC
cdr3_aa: CASSSSLAGGQETQYF

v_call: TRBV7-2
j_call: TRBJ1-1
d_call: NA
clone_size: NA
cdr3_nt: TGTGCCAGCAGCGCGAGGGGGGGAGATGAAGCTTTCTTT
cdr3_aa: CASSARGGDEAFF

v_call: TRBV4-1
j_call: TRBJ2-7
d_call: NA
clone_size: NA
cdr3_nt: TGCGCCAGCAGCCAAGATAGTAAGGAGAGCTCCTACGAGCAGTACTTC
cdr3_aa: CASSQDSKESSYEQYF

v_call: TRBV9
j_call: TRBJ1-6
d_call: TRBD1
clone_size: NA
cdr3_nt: TGTGCCAGCAGCCCGGGACAGGGATATTCACCCCTCCACTTT
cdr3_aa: CASSPGQGYSPLHF

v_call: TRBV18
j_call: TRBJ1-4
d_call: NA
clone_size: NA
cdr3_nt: TGTGCCAGCTCATCCCGCAGGAGCCGAAATGAAAAACTGTTTTTT
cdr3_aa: CASSSRRSRNEKLFF

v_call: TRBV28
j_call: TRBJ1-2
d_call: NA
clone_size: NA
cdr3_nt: TGTGCCAGCAGTCCGTTTCTATGGCCAGGCTACACCTTC
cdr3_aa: CASSPFLWPGYTF

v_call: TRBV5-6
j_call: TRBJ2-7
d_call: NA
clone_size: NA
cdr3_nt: TGTGCCAGCAGCTTTCAGGGGCACTCCTACGAGCAGTACTTC
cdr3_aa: CASSFQGHSYEQYF

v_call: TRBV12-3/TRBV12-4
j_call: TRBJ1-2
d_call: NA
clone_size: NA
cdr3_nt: TGTGCCAGCAACCCTACAGGGAGCGATGGCTACACCTTC
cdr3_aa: CASNPTGSDGYTF

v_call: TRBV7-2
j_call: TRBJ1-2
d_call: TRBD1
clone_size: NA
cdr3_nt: TGTGCCAGCAGCACCCGACAGGGTTCCTATGGCTACACCTTC
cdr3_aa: CASSTRQGSYGYTF

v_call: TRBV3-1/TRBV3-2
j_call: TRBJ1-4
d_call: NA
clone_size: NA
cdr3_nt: TGTGCCAGCCGGGGCCCAGCTGAAAAACTGTTTTTT
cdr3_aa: CASRGPAEKLFF

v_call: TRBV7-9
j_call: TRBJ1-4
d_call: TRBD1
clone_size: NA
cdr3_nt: TGTGCCAGCAGCCGAACAGGGGGAAAACTGTTTTTT
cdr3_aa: CASSRTGGKLFF

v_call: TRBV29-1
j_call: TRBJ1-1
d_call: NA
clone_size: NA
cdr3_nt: TGCAGCGTTGTCCCTGTGGGGGTGGTGAGCACTGAAGCTTTCTTT
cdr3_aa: CSVVPVGVVSTEAFF

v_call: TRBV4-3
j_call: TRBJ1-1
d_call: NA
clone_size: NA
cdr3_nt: TGCGCCAGCAGCCAAGAGGTTGTCAGACTGAACACTGAAGCTTTCTTT
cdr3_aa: CASSQEVVRLNTEAFF

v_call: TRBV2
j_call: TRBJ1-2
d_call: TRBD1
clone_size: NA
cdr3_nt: TGTGCCAGCAATAGACAGGGGTCCTATGGCTACACCTTC
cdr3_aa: CASNRQGSYGYTF

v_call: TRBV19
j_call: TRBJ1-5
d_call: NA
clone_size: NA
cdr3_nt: TGTGCCAGTAGTAAGGACAGCTTTAGCAATCAGCCCCAGCATTTT
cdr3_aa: CASSKDSFSNQPQHF

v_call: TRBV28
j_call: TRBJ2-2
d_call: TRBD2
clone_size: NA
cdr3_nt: TGTGCCAGCAGGCCTACTAGCGGGGGGGCCCGGGAGCTGTTTTTT
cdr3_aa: CASRPTSGGARELFF

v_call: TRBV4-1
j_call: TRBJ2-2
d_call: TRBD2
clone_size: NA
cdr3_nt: TGCGCCAGCAGCCAAGCCCTCCCGGCTAGCGGGGGGGCCTTGAGTACCGGGGAGCTGTTTTTT
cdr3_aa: CASSQALPASGGALSTGELFF

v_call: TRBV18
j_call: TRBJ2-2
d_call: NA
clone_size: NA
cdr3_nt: TGTGCCAGCTCACTTACAGGGCCCCTCTCCACCGGGGAGCTGTTTTTT
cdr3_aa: CASSLTGPLSTGELFF

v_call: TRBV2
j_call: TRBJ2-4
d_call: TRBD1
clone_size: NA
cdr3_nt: TGTGCCAGCAGTTCGGACAGGTCGACCAAAAACATTCAGTACTTC
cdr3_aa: CASSSDRSTKNIQYF

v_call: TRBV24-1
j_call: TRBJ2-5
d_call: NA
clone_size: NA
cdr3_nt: TGTGCCACCAGTGGTTCAGGGGTTGCGGAGACCCAGTACTTC
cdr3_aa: CATSGSGVAETQYF

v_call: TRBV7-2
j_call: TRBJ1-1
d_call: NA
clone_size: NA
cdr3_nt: TGTGCCAGCAGCTTAGGTGTGTTCGGGGGGCGGACGACTGAAGCTTTCTTT
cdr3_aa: CASSLGVFGGRTTEAFF

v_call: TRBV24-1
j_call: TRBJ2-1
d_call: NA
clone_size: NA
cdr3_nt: TGTGCCACCAGAGACACAGGGACCAATGAGCAGTTCTTC
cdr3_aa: CATRDTGTNEQFF

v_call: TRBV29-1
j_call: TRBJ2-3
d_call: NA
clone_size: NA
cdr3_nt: TGCAGCGTTGAAATGACAGGAATCACAGATACGCAGTATTTT
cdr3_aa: CSVEMTGITDTQYF

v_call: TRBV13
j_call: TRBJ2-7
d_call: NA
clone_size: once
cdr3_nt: TGTGCCAGCAGCTTAAACCGGGACACCTCCTACGAGCAGTACTTC
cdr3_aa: CASSLNRDTSYEQYF

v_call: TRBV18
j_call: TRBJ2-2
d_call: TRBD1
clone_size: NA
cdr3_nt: TGTGCCAGCTCATCGAACAGGGGCGACGGCGGCACCGGGGAGCTGTTTTTT
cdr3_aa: CASSSNRGDGGTGELFF

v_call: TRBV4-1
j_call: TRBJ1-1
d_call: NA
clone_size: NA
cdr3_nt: TGCGCCAGCAGCCCGACAGAGAACACTGAAGCTTTCTTT
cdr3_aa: CASSPTENTEAFF

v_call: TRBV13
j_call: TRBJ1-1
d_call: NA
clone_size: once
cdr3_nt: TGTGCCAGCAGCTTAAGAGCGAACACTGAAGCTTTCTTT
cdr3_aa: CASSLRANTEAFF

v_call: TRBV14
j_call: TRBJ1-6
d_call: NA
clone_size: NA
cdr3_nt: TGTGCCAGCAGGGCCAGGTCCTATAATTCACCCCTCCACTTT
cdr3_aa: CASRARSYNSPLHF

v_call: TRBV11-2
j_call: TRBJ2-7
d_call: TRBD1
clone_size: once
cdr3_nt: TGTGCCAGCAGCAGAGGACAGGGCTACGAGCAGTACTTC
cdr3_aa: CASSRGQGYEQYF

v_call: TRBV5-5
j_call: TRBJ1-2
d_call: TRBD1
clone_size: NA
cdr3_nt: TGTGCCAGCAGCCCCGGGACAGGGAACTATGGCTACACCTTC
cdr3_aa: CASSPGTGNYGYTF

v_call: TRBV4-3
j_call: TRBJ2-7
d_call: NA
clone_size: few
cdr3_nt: TGCGCCAGCAGCCAAGGGACATCCTCGATGTACGAGCAGTACTTC
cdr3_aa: CASSQGTSSMYEQYF

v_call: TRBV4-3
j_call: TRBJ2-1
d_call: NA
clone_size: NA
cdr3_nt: TGCGCCAGCAGCCAAGAGACTATAGGGTGGGGGGAGCAGTTCTTC
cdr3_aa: CASSQETIGWGEQFF